This TCR beta chain appears in the sequencing data of a study of T cell responses to AZD1222 COVID-19 vaccine. Study-wide results and limits: Scientists sampled the repertoires only once the peak T cell response had passed. White British donors predominated, females outnumbered males, and clonal diversity was possibly underestimated. Baseline seropositivity occurred in only a handful of AZD1222 recipients. Increased Spike-specific TCR breadth and depth were observed after two AZD1222 doses.

TCRdb's copy holds only in-frame clones and misses some; the assay was immunoSEQ multiplex PCR. The sample includes fewer than 110,000 clones, around 91% of them seen just once. Turning to this clone: No antigen is known for it.

This CDR3 contains 14 residues. The V gene's germline CDR1 is LGHDT and CDR2 YNNKEL (reference sequence). Trimming left V 2 bases short and J 6 bases short, with 13 bases between. This clonotype was sampled from an adult in good health. The sample consisted of peripheral blood, taken on day 0 of AZD1222 vaccination. This chain links TRBV3-1 (or the pseudogene TRBV3-2) with TRBJ1-2; no definite D call. The CDR3 loop is CASSQSIRAHGYTF. The CDR3 coding sequence is TGTGCCAGCAGCCAATCTATACGTGCGCATGGCTACACCTTC.